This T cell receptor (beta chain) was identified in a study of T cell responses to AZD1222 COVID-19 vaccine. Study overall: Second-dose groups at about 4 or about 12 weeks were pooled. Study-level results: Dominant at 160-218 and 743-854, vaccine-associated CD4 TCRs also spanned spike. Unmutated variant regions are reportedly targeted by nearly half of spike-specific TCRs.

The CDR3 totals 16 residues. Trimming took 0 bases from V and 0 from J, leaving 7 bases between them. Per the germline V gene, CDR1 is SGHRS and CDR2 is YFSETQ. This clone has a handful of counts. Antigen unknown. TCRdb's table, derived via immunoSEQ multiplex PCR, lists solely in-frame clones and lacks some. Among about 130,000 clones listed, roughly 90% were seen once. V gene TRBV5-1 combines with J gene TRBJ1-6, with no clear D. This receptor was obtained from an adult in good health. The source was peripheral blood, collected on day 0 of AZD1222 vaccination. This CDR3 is CASSLEGSSYNSPLHF. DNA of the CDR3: TGCGCCAGCAGCTTGGAAGGGAGCTCCTATAATTCACCCCTCCACTTT. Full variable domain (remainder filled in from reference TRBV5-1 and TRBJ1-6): KAGVTQTPRYLIKTRGQQVTLSCSPISGHRSVSWYQQTPGQGLQFLFEYFSETQRNKGNFPGRFSGRQFSNSRSEMNVSTLELGDSALYLCASSLEGSSYNSPLHFGNGTRLTVT.